The rows below give T cell receptor beta chains drawn from one sample of a study of blood T cells in healthy people across ages. TCRdb analysed the 5' RACE reads with MiXCR anew, one entry per CDR3 protein. Seen here are 350,000 to 450,000 distinct CDR3 sequences, about 55% observed once, and the top ten hold 45% to 65%. The specimen sequenced was blood. These TCRs come from a man aged 55 to 69 in good health. The CDR3 runs from the conserved cysteine through the conserved F or W. The D gene is left open where the match is weak. The listing skips clone size in some rows; elsewhere it reads once, few, many or a size class.

J | V | size | length | D | CDR3 | DNA
TRBJ2-7 | TRBV12-3/TRBV12-4 | . | 11 | . | CASSTQYEQYF | TGTGCCAGCAGTACACAATACGAGCAGTACTTC
TRBJ2-1 | TRBV7-9 | . | 14 | . | CASSLLSPSHEQFF | TGTGCCAGCAGCTTATTATCTCCTTCCCATGAGCAGTTCTTC
TRBJ2-7 | TRBV28 | few | 13 | . | CASSGLLGSEQYF | TGTGCCAGCAGTGGCCTTTTAGGGAGCGAGCAGTACTTC
TRBJ2-1 | TRBV11-2 | . | 14 | . | CASSFWGAYNEQFF | TGTGCCAGCAGCTTTTGGGGGGCCTACAATGAGCAGTTCTTC
TRBJ2-3 | TRBV7-7 | . | 15 | TRBD1 | CASSPTGTGADTQYF | TGTGCTAGCAGCCCTACGGGGACAGGGGCAGATACGCAGTATTTT
TRBJ1-4 | TRBV7-8 | . | 13 | TRBD1 | CASSSRQGGKLFF | TGTGCCAGCAGCTCCCGACAGGGAGGGAAACTGTTTTTT
TRBJ2-5 | TRBV20-1 | . | 15 | . | CSARDARDGQETQYF | TGCAGTGCTAGAGATGCGAGGGACGGGCAAGAGACCCAGTACTTC
TRBJ2-7 | TRBV18 | . | 13 | TRBD1 | CASAIGTEGEQYF | TGTGCCAGCGCCATAGGGACAGAAGGCGAGCAGTACTTC
TRBJ2-7 | TRBV28 | . | 14 | . | CASRSGIGAYEQYF | TGTGCCAGCAGATCCGGGATCGGCGCCTACGAGCAGTACTTC
TRBJ2-5 | TRBV7-2 | . | 14 | . | CASSLQRAQETQYF | TGTGCCAGCAGCTTACAGCGGGCCCAAGAGACCCAGTACTTC
TRBJ2-6 | TRBV7-8 | . | 18 | TRBD1 | CASSLRDRGASGANVLTF | TGTGCCAGCAGCTTACGGGACAGGGGAGCCTCTGGGGCCAACGTCCTGACTTTC
TRBJ1-2 | TRBV12-3/TRBV12-4 | . | 16 | TRBD1 | CASSTQGQGHYYGYTF | TGTGCCAGCAGTACCCAAGGACAGGGACACTACTATGGCTACACCTTC
TRBJ2-3 | TRBV10-3 | few | 14 | . | CAISAGGDTDTQYF | TGTGCCATCAGTGCAGGTGGAGACACAGATACGCAGTATTTT
TRBJ2-1 | TRBV14 | once | 14 | . | CAPGTRGENNEQFF | TGTGCCCCCGGGACCAGGGGCGAAAACAATGAGCAGTTCTTC
TRBJ2-1 | TRBV7-9 | . | 16 | . | CASSLGFRAEYNKQFF | TGTGCCAGCAGCTTAGGTTTCCGGGCAGAATACAATAAGCAGTTCTTC
TRBJ2-7 | TRBV28 | many | 16 | . | CASSLLLATTPYEQYF | TGTGCCAGCAGTTTGCTCCTAGCGACTACTCCCTACGAGCAGTACTTC
TRBJ2-1 | TRBV6-2/TRBV6-3 | . | 14 | TRBD2 | CASSYSRAGLVQFF | TGTGCCAGCAGTTACTCGAGAGCGGGACTAGTGCAGTTCTTC
TRBJ2-1 | TRBV18 | few | 16 | TRBD2 | CASSTKREGRSNEQFF | TGTGCCAGCTCTACCAAGCGGGAGGGCCGGAGCAATGAGCAGTTCTTC
TRBJ2-3 | TRBV5-1 | . | 15 | TRBD1 | CASSSNRQGGDTQYF | TGCGCCAGCAGCTCTAATCGACAGGGGGGGGATACGCAGTATTTT
TRBJ2-7 | TRBV27 | . | 13 | TRBD1 | CASSIDRANEQYF | TGTGCCAGCAGCATCGACAGGGCCAACGAGCAGTACTTC
TRBJ1-5 | TRBV2 | many | 14 | . | CASSERGDRQPQHF | TGTGCCAGCAGTGAAAGGGGGGATAGGCAGCCCCAGCATTTT
TRBJ2-1 | TRBV6-2/TRBV6-3 | many | 15 | . | CASSSLARTYNEQFF | TGTGCCAGCAGTTCACTAGCCCGAACCTACAATGAGCAGTTCTTC
TRBJ2-2 | TRBV14 | . | 15 | . | CASSQVQGWTGELFF | TGTGCCAGCAGCCAAGTCCAGGGATGGACCGGGGAGCTGTTTTTT
TRBJ2-2 | TRBV11-2 | . | 15 | TRBD2 | CVSSPSGMSTGELFF | TGTGTCAGCAGCCCCAGCGGGATGTCCACCGGGGAGCTGTTTTTT
TRBJ2-5 | TRBV10-3 | . | 14 | TRBD2 | CAISDKAGEETQYF | TGTGCCATCAGTGACAAGGCGGGAGAAGAGACCCAGTACTTC
TRBJ2-4 | TRBV29-1 | . | 12 | . | CSAEEAKNIQYF | TGCAGCGCAGAGGAGGCCAAAAACATTCAGTACTTC
TRBJ2-5 | TRBV29-1 | few | 13 | . | CSVADGAGETQYF | TGCAGCGTTGCAGACGGGGCCGGAGAGACCCAGTACTTC